A selection of T cell receptor beta chains follows, all from one sample in a study of cytomegalovirus exposure and HLA in healthy donors. Profiling relied on immunoSEQ multiplex PCR, and the TCRdb table lists in-frame clones only, not all of them. The top ten hold 1.5% to 2.5% of the sample, which has roughly 98,000 clones, roughly 79% seen once. Sequencing was done on a sample of PBMCs. Source of these receptors: a man aged 35 to 55 in good health and CMV-seronegative. The CDR3 runs from the conserved cysteine through the conserved F or W. The D gene is left open where the match is weak. Only some rows state a clone size, as once, few, many or a class for expanded clones.

.	.	TRBV19	TRBJ2-7	CASSIQGSYEQYF	TGTGCCAGTAGTATACAGGGGTCCTACGAGCAGTACTTC
.	TRBD1	TRBV7-2	TRBJ1-2	CASSQQRTGNGYTF	TGTGCCAGCAGCCAACAACGGACAGGGAATGGCTACACCTTC
.	.	TRBV5-1	TRBJ1-1	CASSETVNTEAFF	TGCGCCAGCAGCGAGACAGTGAACACTGAAGCTTTCTTT
.	.	TRBV11-2	TRBJ2-1	CASSSPRLRSYNEQFF	TGTGCCAGCAGCTCCCCCCGGTTGCGGTCCTACAATGAGCAGTTCTTC
.	.	TRBV4-2	TRBJ2-7	CASSRKVGGTTNYEQYF	TGTGCCAGCAGCCGAAAAGTAGGAGGGACCACCAACTACGAGCAGTACTTC
.	.	TRBV28	TRBJ1-5	CASSFSPYSNQPQHF	TGTGCCAGCAGTTTCTCTCCGTATAGCAATCAGCCCCAGCATTTT
.	TRBD2	TRBV4-1	TRBJ2-7	CASSQAAGGQYEQYF	TGCGCCAGCAGCCAAGCAGCGGGAGGGCAGTACGAGCAGTACTTC
few	TRBD2	TRBV9	TRBJ2-2	CASSVVSGGATGELFF	TGTGCCAGCAGCGTAGTAAGCGGGGGGGCTACCGGGGAGCTGTTTTTT
few	.	TRBV2	TRBJ2-7	CASRGGPRDEQYF	TGTGCCAGCAGAGGGGGACCTCGGGACGAGCAGTACTTC
.	.	TRBV27	TRBJ2-1	CASRRTFGGEIRANEQFF	TGTGCCAGCAGAAGAACTTTCGGGGGAGAGATCCGGGCCAATGAGCAGTTCTTC
.	TRBD2	TRBV11-2	TRBJ2-1	CASSLGGSGLNNEQFF	TGTGCCAGCAGCTTAGGAGGTAGCGGGCTAAACAATGAGCAGTTCTTC
.	TRBD1	TRBV7-9	TRBJ2-5	CAGRGGLETQYF	TGTGCCGGCAGAGGGGGCTTGGAGACCCAGTACTTC
.	.	TRBV2	TRBJ2-1	CASSARANEQFF	TGTGCCAGCAGTGCCCGCGCAAATGAGCAGTTCTTC
.	TRBD2	TRBV4-2	TRBJ2-7	CASSQEEASGGNEQYF	TGTGCCAGCAGCCAAGAAGAGGCTAGCGGGGGAAACGAGCAGTACTTC
.	TRBD1	TRBV2	TRBJ1-5	CASSEWTGTNQPQHF	TGTGCCAGCAGTGAATGGACAGGGACAAATCAGCCCCAGCATTTT
few	.	TRBV20-1	TRBJ1-2	CSYRGYTF	TGCAGCTATCGGGGCTACACCTTC
.	.	TRBV4-2	TRBJ2-7	CASSQDPSNMAYEQYF	TGTGCCAGCAGCCAAGATCCTAGCAACATGGCCTACGAGCAGTACTTC
.	.	TRBV14	TRBJ2-6	CASSQGRDSGANVLTF	TGTGCCAGCAGCCAAGGCAGGGATTCTGGGGCCAACGTCCTGACTTTC
.	.	TRBV30	TRBJ2-7	CAWSVFGSSRYEQYF	TGTGCCTGGAGTGTCTTTGGCTCAAGCAGGTACGAGCAGTACTTC
.	.	TRBV6-1	TRBJ1-1	CASSDIFRGRGRTEAFF	TGTGCCAGCAGTGATATCTTTCGGGGTCGGGGTAGGACTGAAGCTTTCTTT
.	.	TRBV5-1	TRBJ2-2	CASSLGDFLNTGELFF	TGCGCCAGCAGCTTGGGGGACTTCCTGAACACCGGGGAGCTGTTTTTT
few	TRBD2	TRBV10-1	TRBJ2-5	CASSDTGGLLQETQYF	TGCGCCAGCAGTGATACGGGGGGGCTACTCCAAGAGACCCAGTACTTC
.	.	TRBV4-3	TRBJ1-2	CASSRGGTYGYTF	TGCGCCAGCAGCCGAGGGGGTACCTATGGCTACACCTTC
.	.	TRBV11-3	TRBJ2-1	CASSFSSRDEQFF	TGTGCCAGCAGCTTCAGCAGCAGGGATGAGCAGTTCTTC
.	.	TRBV6-5	TRBJ2-1	CASSLRASYNEQFF	TGTGCCAGCAGCCTTCGAGCGTCCTACAATGAGCAGTTCTTC
.	.	TRBV5-1	TRBJ2-7	CASSLAPLYEQYF	TGCGCCAGCAGCTTAGCCCCACTCTACGAGCAGTACTTC
.	.	TRBV19	TRBJ2-1	CASSSSNEQFF	TGTGCCAGTAGTTCCTCCAATGAGCAGTTCTTC
.	.	TRBV9	TRBJ1-2	CASSVASRQNYGYTF	TGTGCCAGCAGCGTAGCCTCGAGGCAGAATTATGGCTACACCTTC